This TCR beta chain was retrieved from a study of T cells in Graves' hyperthyroidism and ophthalmopathy. Points from the study as a whole: Most clonotypes that expanded in the thyroid above 0.001 also showed up in blood.

Stable hyperthyroidism: no ophthalmopathy progression over 18 months of follow-up. The study excluded patients with uncontrolled infection, other autoimmune disease, pregnancy or lactation. In regard to this clonotype: No antigen is known for it.

Amplified regions were TCR beta CDR3 sequences from RNA transcripts. Carried out on the TCR CDR3, a first-round RT-PCR used the HTBI primer set. TCRdb redid the calling of the multiplex PCR reads with MiXCR, one entry per CDR3 protein. The data show hundreds of thousands of distinct CDR3 sequences, 46% seen once. CDR1 is SGHRS and CDR2 is YFSETQ in the germline V gene. The CDR3 length is 14 residues. V was clipped by 4 bases and J by 4 bases, with 14 bases between them. The TCR comes from a woman aged 18-29 years with Graves' hyperthyroidism. Sample: peripheral blood or thyroid tissue (not recorded which). V and J are TRBV5-1 and TRBJ2-5, with D maybe TRBD2 (6 bases). Here the CDR3 DNA reads TGCGCCAGCAGCCTAAAACTAGCACCAGAGACCCAGTACTTC. Amino acids: CASSLKLAPETQYF.